The rows below give T cell receptor beta chains drawn from one sample of a study of cytomegalovirus exposure and HLA in healthy donors. Produced via immunoSEQ multiplex PCR; TCRdb's table is partial and in-frame only. The sample holds 65,000 to 95,000 clones, 60% to 85% seen once. Sequencing used PBMCs. These receptor sequences come from a male donor in good health and CMV-seropositive. CDR3s include the opening cysteine and the closing phenylalanine or tryptophan. D genes are given only for firm matches. Not every row has a clone size; where given, it reads once, few, many or a size class.

j_call: TRBJ2-2; v_call: TRBV9; d_call: TRBD1; clone_size: NA; cdr3_nt: TGTGCCAGCAGCCCACGGGACAGGGGGCGCGGGCCCGGGGAGCTGTTTTTT; cdr3_aa: CASSPRDRGRGPGELFF
j_call: TRBJ2-3; v_call: TRBV7-9; d_call: TRBD2; clone_size: NA; cdr3_nt: TGTGCCAGCAGCTTCTTGGCTAGCGGGGGAGATACGCAGTATTTT; cdr3_aa: CASSFLASGGDTQYF
j_call: TRBJ2-7; v_call: TRBV6-5; d_call: TRBD1; clone_size: NA; cdr3_nt: TGTGCCAGCAGTTACCCGACAGGGGGCTCCTACGAGCAGTACTTC; cdr3_aa: CASSYPTGGSYEQYF
j_call: TRBJ2-7; v_call: TRBV2; d_call: TRBD2; clone_size: NA; cdr3_nt: TGTGCCAGCAGCATATATAGCGGGAGCTCCTACGAGCAGTACTTC; cdr3_aa: CASSIYSGSSYEQYF
j_call: TRBJ1-2; v_call: TRBV2; d_call: NA; clone_size: NA; cdr3_nt: TGTGCCAGCAGTGACGGCAGGGTCTATGGCTACACCTTC; cdr3_aa: CASSDGRVYGYTF
j_call: TRBJ2-3; v_call: TRBV11-1; d_call: TRBD2; clone_size: once; cdr3_nt: TGTGCCAGCAGCTTACGACTAGCGGGAACAGATACGCAGTATTTT; cdr3_aa: CASSLRLAGTDTQYF
j_call: TRBJ2-7; v_call: TRBV11-2; d_call: TRBD1; clone_size: NA; cdr3_nt: TGTGCCAGCAGCAGGGACAGACTCTACGAGCAGTACTTC; cdr3_aa: CASSRDRLYEQYF
j_call: TRBJ1-4; v_call: TRBV10-1; d_call: TRBD1; clone_size: NA; cdr3_nt: TGCGCCAGCAGTGAGTCTCCGACAGGGCTCGCAACTAATGAAAAACTGTTTTTT; cdr3_aa: CASSESPTGLATNEKLFF
j_call: TRBJ2-1; v_call: TRBV19; d_call: TRBD2; clone_size: NA; cdr3_nt: TGTGCCAGTAGAACCCGGGGCGGGAGGCCTACAGAGTTGCAGTTCTTC; cdr3_aa: CASRTRGGRPTELQFF
j_call: TRBJ1-1; v_call: TRBV28; d_call: TRBD1; clone_size: NA; cdr3_nt: TGTGCCAGCGAAGTGGCAGGGGGCTATCAGAACACTGAAGCTTTCTTT; cdr3_aa: CASEVAGGYQNTEAFF
j_call: TRBJ1-2; v_call: TRBV6-5; d_call: NA; clone_size: few; cdr3_nt: TGTGCCAGCAGTTACTCGTACTCCGGGGATAACTATGGCTACACCTTC; cdr3_aa: CASSYSYSGDNYGYTF
j_call: TRBJ1-1; v_call: TRBV7-9; d_call: NA; clone_size: NA; cdr3_nt: TGTGCCAGCAGCAGCCGGTTATACACTGAAGCTTTCTTT; cdr3_aa: CASSSRLYTEAFF
j_call: TRBJ2-7; v_call: TRBV5-4; d_call: NA; clone_size: NA; cdr3_nt: TGTGCCAGCAGCCGTCAGGGGACCTACGAGCAGTACTTC; cdr3_aa: CASSRQGTYEQYF
j_call: TRBJ2-6; v_call: TRBV28; d_call: NA; clone_size: NA; cdr3_nt: TGTGCCAGCAGTCCAAACCCCTGGGGCGCTGGGGCCAACGTCCTGACTTTC; cdr3_aa: CASSPNPWGAGANVLTF
j_call: TRBJ1-4; v_call: TRBV11-2; d_call: NA; clone_size: once; cdr3_nt: TGTGCCAGCAGCTTAGGGGGCGTTAAGGAAAAACTGTTTTTT; cdr3_aa: CASSLGGVKEKLFF
j_call: TRBJ2-1; v_call: TRBV13; d_call: NA; clone_size: NA; cdr3_nt: TGTGCCAGCAGCTTCGCGACAAGTTACAATGAGCAGTTCTTC; cdr3_aa: CASSFATSYNEQFF
j_call: TRBJ1-3; v_call: TRBV27; d_call: TRBD1; clone_size: NA; cdr3_nt: TGTGCCAGCAGTTCATCAAGGACAGGGGTTGGTGGAAACACCATATATTTT; cdr3_aa: CASSSSRTGVGGNTIYF
j_call: TRBJ2-5; v_call: TRBV5-6; d_call: NA; clone_size: NA; cdr3_nt: TGTGCCAGCAGCGATGACAGTTTTTCCCAGTACTTC; cdr3_aa: CASSDDSFSQYF
j_call: TRBJ1-2; v_call: TRBV18; d_call: NA; clone_size: once; cdr3_nt: TGTGCCAGCTCACCAGGAAACGGGAACTATGGCTACACCTTC; cdr3_aa: CASSPGNGNYGYTF
j_call: TRBJ1-1; v_call: TRBV5-6; d_call: NA; clone_size: NA; cdr3_nt: TGTGCCAGCAGCTACCAAGGACAGCGACTGAACACTGAAGCTTTCTTT; cdr3_aa: CASSYQGQRLNTEAFF
j_call: TRBJ2-3; v_call: TRBV14; d_call: NA; clone_size: NA; cdr3_nt: TGTGCCAGCAGCCAAGCGGGAGTTGTAGATACGCAGTATTTT; cdr3_aa: CASSQAGVVDTQYF
j_call: TRBJ2-5; v_call: TRBV7-9; d_call: NA; clone_size: NA; cdr3_nt: TGTGCCAGCAGCCTATCAGGAGGTGGGACCCAGTACTTC; cdr3_aa: CASSLSGGGTQYF
j_call: TRBJ2-7; v_call: TRBV27; d_call: NA; clone_size: NA; cdr3_nt: TGTGCCAGCAGTTTTGGGACAACCTACGAGCAGTACTTC; cdr3_aa: CASSFGTTYEQYF
j_call: TRBJ1-3; v_call: TRBV4-1; d_call: TRBD1; clone_size: NA; cdr3_nt: TGCGCCAGCAGCCAAGGGACAGGCGCCGCGTATGGAAACACCATATATTTT; cdr3_aa: CASSQGTGAAYGNTIYF
j_call: TRBJ2-3; v_call: TRBV6-1; d_call: NA; clone_size: NA; cdr3_nt: TGTGCCAGCAGTGAAGGCGGTGGGTTAGATACGCAGTATTTT; cdr3_aa: CASSEGGGLDTQYF
j_call: TRBJ2-3; v_call: TRBV19; d_call: TRBD1; clone_size: NA; cdr3_nt: TGTGCCAGTAAATCAAGGGACAGGGATACGCAGTATTTT; cdr3_aa: CASKSRDRDTQYF
j_call: TRBJ2-2; v_call: TRBV28; d_call: TRBD2; clone_size: NA; cdr3_nt: TGTGCCAGCAGCCGGGAGGACACCGGGGAGCTGTTTTTT; cdr3_aa: CASSREDTGELFF
j_call: TRBJ2-1; v_call: TRBV19; d_call: TRBD1; clone_size: NA; cdr3_nt: TGTGCCAGTAGACGACAGGGGCATGAGCAGTTCTTC; cdr3_aa: CASRRQGHEQFF